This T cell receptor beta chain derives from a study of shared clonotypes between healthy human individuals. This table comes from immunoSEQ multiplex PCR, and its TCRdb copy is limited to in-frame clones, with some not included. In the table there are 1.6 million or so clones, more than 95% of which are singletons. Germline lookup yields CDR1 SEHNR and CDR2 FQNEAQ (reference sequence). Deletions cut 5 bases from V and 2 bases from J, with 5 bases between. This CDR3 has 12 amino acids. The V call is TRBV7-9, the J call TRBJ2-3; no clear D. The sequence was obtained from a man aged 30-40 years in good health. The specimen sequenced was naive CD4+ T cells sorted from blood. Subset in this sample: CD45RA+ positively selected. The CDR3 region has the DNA TGTGCCAGCAGCATACCCACAGATACGCAGTATTTT. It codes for CASSIPTDTQYF.